This T cell receptor (beta chain) was obtained from a study of blood T cell repertoires in COVID-19. The table came from immunoSEQ multiplex PCR; TCRdb's copy has only in-frame clones and leaves some out. The sample lists 55,000 to 75,000 clones, 80% to 85% occurring once. This sequence was found in an elderly man with COVID-19, enrolled during active disease. Sequencing was done on a sample of peripheral blood.

CDR3 region: CAWSPGLAGGRGYNEQFF. DNA of the CDR3: TGTGCCTGGAGCCCGGGACTAGCGGGGGGGAGGGGCTACAATGAGCAGTTCTTC. The chain recombines TRBV30 with TRBJ2-1; TRBD2 agrees at 16 bases. The CDR3 covers 18 residues. CDR1 and CDR2 (germline): GTSNPN, SVGIG (reference sequence). J lost 3 bases, V lost 3 bases, and 8 bases had no gene match.